The 28 T cell receptor beta chains given below trace back to one sample, sequenced in a study of regulatory T cells in long-lasting Graves disease. Sample time point: persistent/refractory GD, antithyroid drugs over 5 years with positive TRAb. Scientists built the TCR library using RNA that was extracted from PBMCs. TCR beta libraries were built with iRepertoire HTBI primers and Arm-PCR of CDR3 regions. TCRdb reprocessed the multiplex PCR reads with MiXCR, giving one entry per CDR3 protein. The sample comprises 350,000 to 500,000 distinct CDR3 sequences, over 20% of which are singletons, and around an eighth rests with the top ten. Sequences were derived from peripheral blood mononuclear cells (PBMCs), sampled when the disease was refractory, from a patient treated with antithyroid drugs. Source of these receptors: a female donor with Graves disease.

This clonotype has a count of ten or more. This sequence joins TRBV10-3 and TRBJ2-7, with D perhaps TRBD1 (6 bases). In germline, CDR1 is ENHRY, CDR2 SYGVKD. The CDR3 contains 15 residues. V was shortened by 10 bases and J by 5 bases, with 24 bases between the two germline ends. CDR3 coding DNA: TGTGCCACCGCCAGGGGAAGTTCAGCTGGCAACGAGCAGTACTTC. It translates to CATARGSSAGNEQYF.

On this clonotype: A read error is possible here, since a much larger clone lies one base away. The chain is built from TRBV2 and TRBJ2-7; either TRBD1 or TRBD2 may supply D (6 bases each). From germline, CDR1 is SNHLY and CDR2 FYNNEI. Trimming removed 10 bases from V and 3 bases from J, with 16 bases in between. This CDR3 has 13 amino acids. As DNA, the CDR3 is TGTGCCATCCGGGGGACATTGGACTACGAGCAGTACTTC. Residues: CAIRGTLDYEQYF.

This clonotype appeared many times. The V call is TRBV5-1, the J call TRBJ2-2, with D unclear. The CDR3 totals 14 residues. CDR1 is SGHRS and CDR2 is YFSETQ in the germline V gene. V was pared by 0 bases and J by 4 bases, with 7 bases between. The CDR3 reads CASSLEPTTGELFF. The CDR3 DNA reads as TGCGCCAGCAGCTTGGAGCCTACCACCGGGGAGCTGTTTTTT.

The V call is TRBV6-1, the J call TRBJ2-2; D remains ambiguous. The V end was cut by 7 bases, the J end by 5 bases, with 11 bases between. This CDR3 is 13 amino acids long. Germline V gene lookup returns CDR1 MNHNS and CDR2 SASEGT. The CDR3 DNA follows: TGTGCCAGCAATCCAGGTGAAACCGGGGAGCTGTTTTTT. Protein: CASNPGETGELFF.

There are many counts of this clonotype. The chain carries TRBV27 and TRBJ1-5, with TRBD1 matching over 8 bases. The CDR3 is 16 amino acids. Germline V gene data show CDR1 as MNHEY and CDR2 as SMNVEV (reference sequence). Trimming cost V 0 bases and J 2 bases; bases outside gene matches: 3. CDR3 region: CASSLSTGAGNQPQHF. Here the CDR3 DNA reads TGTGCCAGCAGTTTATCGACAGGGGCTGGCAATCAGCCCCAGCATTTT.

The chain is built from TRBV28 and TRBJ2-6; no clear D gene. V lost 6 bases to trimming and J lost 2 bases, with 14 bases between them. The CDR3 runs to 16 residues. CDR1 and CDR2 (germline): MDHEN, SYDVKM. CDR3 in DNA: TGTGCCAGCAGCCCTCAACGATTCCCTGGGGCCAACGTCCTGACTTTC. Its translation: CASSPQRFPGANVLTF.

J is TRBJ2-7 and V is TRBV9; D may be TRBD1 or TRBD2 (6 bases each). The V and J ends lost 3 bases and 0 bases respectively, with 10 bases between them. CDR1 is SGDLS, CDR2 YYNGEE, per germline. The CDR3 covers 14 residues. The DNA of the CDR3 is TGTGCCAGCAGCGAAGGGGGGTTCTCCTACGAGCAGTACTTC. It encodes CASSEGGFSYEQYF.

V usage is TRBV20-1 and J usage is TRBJ1-2; D gene ambiguous. CDR1 is DFQATT, CDR2 SNEGSKA, per germline (reference sequence). This CDR3 is 17 amino acids long. Trimming pared 0 bases from V and 7 bases from J, leaving 24 bases between. The CDR3 sequence is CSARDPPVRPGSGGYTF. CDR3 bases: TGCAGTGCTAGAGATCCCCCGGTCCGACCCGGATCGGGTGGCTACACCTTC.

This clonotype was seen a few times. The chain carries TRBV7-9 and TRBJ2-7, with TRBD2 matching 11 bases. Trimming took 1 base from V and 0 from J; bases not matched to a gene: 5. The CDR3 consists of 17 residues. Germline V gives CDR1 SEHNR, CDR2 FQNEAQ (reference sequence). CDR3 sequence (DNA): TGTGCCAGCAGCTTAGATGGGACTAGCGGATTCTCCTACGAGCAGTACTTC. Its protein is CASSLDGTSGFSYEQYF.

About this clonotype: No conserved phenylalanine or tryptophan is present at the end of the CDR3, so a read error is the likely explanation. The chain carries TRBV19 and TRBJ1-5, with D possibly TRBD1 on 5 matching bases. The CDR3 has 14 amino acids. Germline lookup yields CDR1 LNHDA and CDR2 SQIVND (reference sequence). V was clipped by 6 bases and J by 0 bases, with 9 bases between them. In nucleotides, the CDR3 is TGTGCCAGTAGCCGACAGTATAGCAATCAGCCCCAGCATCTT. As protein: CASSRQYSNQPQHL.

The sample holds a few counts of this clonotype. This chain links TRBV5-6 with TRBJ1-2; TRBD1 is a possible D gene (6 bases). The CDR3 consists of 12 residues. CDR1 SGHDT and CDR2 YYEEEE come from the germline V gene. V gave up 4 bases and J gave up 5 bases, with 9 bases separating them. DNA for the CDR3: TGTGCCAGCAGCACCGGACAGTATGGCTACACCTTC. Protein sequence: CASSTGQYGYTF.

In this sample, this clonotype turned up many times. V usage is TRBV27 and J usage is TRBJ1-1, with D maybe TRBD1 (5 bases). The CDR3 length is 14 residues. Germline values: CDR1 MNHEY, CDR2 SMNVEV (reference sequence). V gave up 4 bases and J gave up 1 base, with 10 bases separating them. The CDR3 DNA reads TGTGCCAGCAGTTGGAGGGGAGGGAACACTGAAGCTTTCTTT. It codes for CASSWRGGNTEAFF.

This clonotype showed up just a few times. The chain joins TRBV20-1 to TRBJ2-7; 13 nucleotides line up with TRBD2. Losses at the gene ends were 3 bases for V and 2 bases for J; bases not matched to a gene: 7. Germline CDR1 is DFQATT and CDR2 is SNEGSKA (reference sequence). This CDR3 comprises 16 residues. CDR3 sequence (DNA): TGCAGTGCTAGCGCCGAGGGGACTAGCGGGACCTACGAGCAGTACTTC. Translating gives CSASAEGTSGTYEQYF.

This clonotype has more than one count but fewer than ten. The CDR3 nucleotides read TGTGCCAGCAGAGCCGGGTCTGGCACTGAAGCTTTCTTT. Protein: CASRAGSGTEAFF. This chain joins TRBV6-2 or TRBV6-3 and TRBJ1-1; D unresolved. Germline CDR1 and CDR2: MNHEY and SVGEGT. The CDR3 has 13 residues. The V end lost 6 bases, the J end lost 4 bases, and 12 bases lay between the germline ends.

V and J are TRBV29-1 and TRBJ2-4, with 9 bases fitting TRBD2. The CDR3 spans 15 residues. The V gene end was trimmed by 3 bases and the J gene end by 3 bases; junction bases not matched to a gene: 6. Germline V gene data show CDR1 as SQVTM and CDR2 as ANQGSEA. The CDR3 DNA reads TGCAGCGTTGAGATGGTAGCGGGAGTCAAAAACATTCAGTACTTC. This translates into CSVEMVAGVKNIQYF.

This chain joins TRBV5-1 and TRBJ2-7, with D unclear. Trimming removed 2 bases from V and 3 bases from J, with 12 bases in between. The germline V gene encodes CDR1 SGHRS and CDR2 YFSETQ. The CDR3 has 14 amino acids. The CDR3 loop is CASSLTTSNYEQYF. CDR3 in DNA: TGCGCCAGCAGCTTAACGACGTCTAACTACGAGCAGTACTTC.

This clonotype was observed many times. The chain has TRBV7-3 and TRBJ2-7, with D unresolved. The CDR3 extends over 14 amino acids. Germline V gene sequence: CDR1 SGHTA, CDR2 FQGTGA. Trimming removed 8 bases from V and 7 bases from J, with 21 bases in between. The CDR3 DNA follows: TGTGCCAGCCGGAACTATCAGGATCGTGAGGAGCAGTACTTC. Residues: CASRNYQDREEQYF. The whole variable domain, filled in from reference TRBV7-3 and TRBJ2-7, reads GAGVSQTPSNKVTEKGKYVELRCDPISGHTALYWYRQSLGQGPEFLIYFQGTGAADDSGLPNDRFFAVRPEGSVSTLKIQRTERGDSAVYLCASRNYQDREEQYFGPGTRLTVT.

This clonotype was observed a handful of times. The rearrangement joins TRBV30 to TRBJ2-1; 7 bases line up with TRBD2. The CDR3 is 17 amino acids. The V gene end was trimmed by 0 bases and the J gene end by 7 bases; junction bases not matched to a gene: 15. Looked up from germline, CDR1 is GTSNPN and CDR2 is SVGIG (reference sequence). CDR3 sequence (DNA): TGTGCCTGGAGTGTCCACTCCCTCGCGGGAGTCGAGAATGAGCAGTTCTTC. It specifies CAWSVHSLAGVENEQFF.

Worth noting for this clonotype: Given a much more abundant clone one base away, this may be a read error. The chain employs TRBV18 and TRBJ2-5; the D gene is possibly TRBD2 (6 bases). Deletions cut 2 bases from V and 9 bases from J, with 19 bases between. Germline CDR1 KGHSH, CDR2 LQKENI. The CDR3 consists of 15 residues. The CDR3 sequence is CASSPYEVAEEAQYF. CDR3 in DNA: TGTGCCAGCTCACCATATGAGGTAGCGGAGGAGGCCCAGTACTTC.

The J gene is TRBJ2-5, the V gene TRBV4-1, with D perhaps matching TRBD2 (6 bases). Trimming shortened V by 0 bases and J by 10 bases, and 18 bases separated the two germline ends. The length of the CDR3 is 15 residues. Germline assignment: CDR1 MGHRA and CDR2 YSYEKL. This CDR3 is CASSQENPGEVGQYF. The CDR3 nucleotides read TGCGCCAGCAGCCAAGAAAACCCGGGAGAGGTCGGCCAGTACTTC.

There are many counts of this clonotype. The chain uses TRBV12-3 or TRBV12-4 and TRBJ1-2, with D possibly being TRBD1 (6 bases). Trimming stripped 1 base from V and 6 bases from J, with 15 bases between. The CDR3 sequence is 15 residues long. The CDR3 is CASSLVGGGEDGYTF. CDR3 sequence (DNA): TGTGCCAGCAGTTTAGTGGGGGGCGGCGAGGATGGCTACACCTTC.

This clonotype was observed many times. This rearrangement joins TRBV11-3 to TRBJ2-5; TRBD2 agrees at 7 bases. Trimming at V came to 5 bases and at J to 4 bases, leaving 13 bases not matched to a gene. The germline gives CDR1 SGHNT, CDR2 YENEEA. The length of the CDR3 is 16 residues. The CDR3 nucleotides read TGTGCCAGCAGCCCCGAACCCGCGGGAGCTTTAGAGACCCAGTACTTC. This gives the protein CASSPEPAGALETQYF.

The chain couples TRBV3-1 to TRBJ2-1; D is possibly TRBD2 (6 bases). The CDR3 totals 14 residues. Deletions cut 8 bases from V and 9 bases from J, with 20 bases between. Germline CDR1 and CDR2: LGHDT and YNNKEL (reference sequence). CDR3 region: CASSSQGGGIEQFF. The CDR3 nucleotides are TGTGCCAGCTCGAGCCAAGGTGGGGGGATTGAGCAGTTCTTC.

Comments on this clonotype: Germline and junction disagree at one end, which may indicate a read error. The chain uses TRBV28 and TRBJ1-3; the match to TRBD1 covers 8 bases. Germline CDR1 MDHEN, CDR2 SYDVKM. This CDR3 has 14 amino acids. The CDR3 DNA sequence: TGTGCCAGCAGTTCAGGGGGCTCTGGAAACACCATGTATTTT. Protein sequence: CASSSGGSGNTMYF.

The table lists this clonotype with many counts. V gene TRBV20-1 combines with J gene TRBJ2-7; the D gene is possibly TRBD1 (6 bases). The CDR3 sequence is 15 residues long. The V and J ends lost 5 bases and 4 bases respectively, with 21 bases between them. Per germline, CDR1 DFQATT and CDR2 SNEGSKA (reference sequence). The CDR3 spells CSAGPTGLSSYEQYF. The CDR3 bases are TGCAGTGCTGGACCCACAGGGCTTAGTTCTTACGAGCAGTACTTC.

This clonotype was seen repeatedly, ten times or more. The rearrangement uses TRBV20-1 and TRBJ2-5; 13 positions agree with TRBD2. J lost 5 bases, V lost 5 bases, and 5 bases had no gene match. This CDR3 spans 14 amino acids. Germline V gives CDR1 DFQATT, CDR2 SNEGSKA (reference sequence). The chain's CDR3 is CSAGRTSGSETQYF. CDR3 in DNA: TGCAGTGCTGGACGGACTAGCGGGAGTGAGACCCAGTACTTC.

This clonotype was found many times. The chain couples TRBV12-3 or TRBV12-4 to TRBJ1-2; D possibly corresponds to TRBD1 (6 bases). V dropped 1 base and J dropped 1 base, with 22 bases sitting between them. The CDR3 totals 19 residues. In DNA, the CDR3 is TGTGCCAGCAGTTTAGTCCGGGACACCTCGATACCGATTAACTATGGCTACACCTTC. It encodes CASSLVRDTSIPINYGYTF.

The table lists this clonotype with many counts. The rearrangement joins TRBV28 to TRBJ2-7; 7 nucleotides align to TRBD2. V lost 5 bases, J lost 3 bases, and 13 bases stayed unmatched. Germline CDR1 MDHEN, CDR2 SYDVKM. The CDR3 covers 16 residues. The DNA for the CDR3 is TGTGCCAGCAGTCCGATCTCAACTAGCGCCTACTACGAGCAGTACTTC. Its translation is CASSPISTSAYYEQYF.